Below, 8 T cell receptor beta chains from the same sample are listed, as sequenced in a study of OX40 agonist ivuxolimab in advanced cancers. Generated by immunoSEQ multiplex PCR, the TCRdb table keeps only in-frame clones and is missing some. The sample lists tens of thousands of clones; 65% to 90% were seen once. The source material was CD4+ or CD8+ T cells sorted from blood, sampled in a trial of the OX40 agonist ivuxolimab. The receptors come from an adult with an advanced solid tumor such as melanoma, head and neck, liver or kidney cancer.

The V call is TRBV7-8, the J call TRBJ1-2; the D gene is possibly TRBD1 (5 bases). Germline V CDR1 and CDR2: SGHVS, FQNEAQ. V lost 1 base and J lost 8, with 20 bases in between. The CDR3 sequence is 16 residues long. The CDR3 here is CASSLVGAGSRRGYTF. CDR3 coding DNA: TGTGCCAGCAGCTTAGTCGGGGCAGGGTCCAGGCGAGGCTACACCTTC.

The chain uses TRBV5-4 and TRBJ1-1; no clear D. Between the trimmed V and J ends, which lost 0 bases and 3 bases, there was a span of 12 bases. The CDR3 totals 15 residues. In germline, CDR1 is SGHNT, CDR2 YYREEE (reference sequence). The CDR3, as DNA: TGTGCCAGCAGCTTGGCCCCCCGGCAGGACACTGAAGCTTTCTTT. This sequence encodes CASSLAPRQDTEAFF.

The sample holds a few counts of this clone. CDR3 DNA sequence: TGTGCCATCAGTGACGACGGCCCCTATGGCTACACCTTC. It specifies CAISDDGPYGYTF. The chain couples TRBV10-3 to TRBJ1-2; no definite D call. CDR1 ENHRY and CDR2 SYGVKD come from the germline V gene. V lost 3 bases and J 4 bases, leaving 9 bases between the germline ends. There are 13 residues in the CDR3.

The rearrangement joins TRBV5-5 to TRBJ1-1; 9 nucleotides match TRBD1. The V gene end was trimmed by 3 bases and the J gene end by 0 bases; junction bases not matched to a gene: 12. Germline V gene data show CDR1 as SGHKS and CDR2 as YYEKEE (reference sequence). The CDR3 consists of 18 residues. The CDR3 loop is CASSSRFRDRVLNTEAFF. The CDR3 bases are TGTGCCAGCAGCTCCCGCTTCCGGGACAGGGTACTGAACACTGAAGCTTTCTTT.

The chain recombines TRBV18 with TRBJ2-3; D possibly corresponds to TRBD1 (6 bases). This CDR3 has 15 residues. Per the germline V gene, CDR1 is KGHSH and CDR2 is LQKENI. Trimming took 0 bases from V and 6 from J, leaving 13 bases between them. The CDR3 is CASSPPTGRRDTQYF. In nucleotides, the CDR3 is TGTGCCAGCTCACCACCAACAGGGCGGCGGGATACGCAGTATTTT.

CDR3: CASSLGQGSTGELFF. The CDR3 DNA reads TGTGCCAGCAGTTTGGGACAGGGGAGCACCGGGGAGCTGTTTTTT. The chain recombines TRBV27 with TRBJ2-2; 10 bases fit TRBD1. V lost 3 bases and J lost 4; bases outside the gene matches: 2. Germline assignment: CDR1 MNHEY and CDR2 SMNVEV (reference sequence). This CDR3 is 15 amino acids long.

The chain combines TRBV5-1 with TRBJ1-3; D is undetermined. The CDR3 runs to 16 residues. Trimming took 0 bases from V and 3 from J, leaving 13 bases between them. Germline V gene sequence: CDR1 SGHRS, CDR2 YFSETQ. CDR3 nucleotide sequence: TGCGCCAGCAGCTTGGGACCCCCAGTTGGTGGAAACACCATATATTTT. Encoded protein: CASSLGPPVGGNTIYF. Together with reference TRBV5-1 and TRBJ1-3, the CDR3 gives the full variable domain: KAGVTQTPRYLIKTRGQQVTLSCSPISGHRSVSWYQQTPGQGLQFLFEYFSETQRNKGNFPGRFSGRQFSNSRSEMNVSTLELGDSALYLCASSLGPPVGGNTIYFGEGSWLTVV.

This chain links TRBV30 with TRBJ2-1, with 8 nucleotides matching TRBD2. The V gene end was trimmed by 4 bases and the J gene end by 6 bases; junction bases not matched to a gene: 5. The CDR3 sequence is 13 residues long. Germline V CDR1 and CDR2: GTSNPN, SVGIG (reference sequence). The CDR3 nucleotides read TGTGCCTGGAATCGGGAGGGTCCCAATGAGCAGTTCTTC. Encoded protein: CAWNREGPNEQFF.